Shown below are 10 T cell receptor beta chains from a single sample sequenced in a study of PD-L1 blockade in urothelial cancer. Here immunoSEQ multiplex PCR was the method, and the copy in TCRdb shows in-frame clones only, minus some. The profile shows 90,000 to 100,000 clones, 90% of them singletons. Time point given: pretreatment peripheral blood. Sequencing used PBMCs, obtained around atezolizumab (anti-PD-L1) treatment. All receptors come from a man aged 55 to 70 with urothelial cancer.

This clone was detected once. This sequence joins TRBV6-1 and TRBJ2-3; D remains unclear. Germline V gives CDR1 MNHNS, CDR2 SASEGT. This CDR3 comprises 16 residues. Trimming removed 3 bases at V and 0 bases at J, with 13 bases between. CDR3 bases: TGTGCCAGCAGTGAGTGGAGCGTGGATAGCACAGATACGCAGTATTTT. Its protein product is CASSEWSVDSTDTQYF.

The chain combines TRBV4-3 with TRBJ2-5; weak D call: TRBD2 (6 bases). The CDR3 spans 17 residues. CDR1 is LGHNA and CDR2 is YSLEER in the germline V gene. The V and J ends lost 1 base and 5 bases respectively, with 20 bases between them. CDR3 sequence (DNA): TGCGCCAGCAGCCAAGCCCTCCCGGGACTCGCTGAGGAGACCCAGTACTTC. It translates to CASSQALPGLAEETQYF.

This clone was seen a handful of times. The chain couples TRBV19 to TRBJ1-2, with D possibly matching TRBD1 (5 bases). Trimming left V 6 bases short and J 4 bases short, with 18 bases between. In germline, CDR1 is LNHDA, CDR2 SQIVND (reference sequence). The CDR3 runs 15 residues. The CDR3 here is CASSLSWGGGYGYTF. The CDR3 DNA follows: TGTGCCAGTAGCCTAAGTTGGGGGGGAGGCTATGGCTACACCTTC.

The chain uses TRBV4-2 and TRBJ2-1; the match to TRBD2 covers 10 bases. From germline, CDR1 is LGHNA and CDR2 YNFKEQ. This CDR3 has 15 amino acids. J lost 5 bases, V lost 6 bases, and 7 bases had no gene match. The CDR3 DNA reads TGTGCCAGCAGTCCTATAGCGGGAGGTCACAATGAGCAGTTCTTC. Translating gives CASSPIAGGHNEQFF.

The genes are TRBV29-1 and TRBJ2-1; D call uncertain. The CDR3 consists of 11 residues. Trimming removed 5 bases at V and 6 bases at J, with 8 bases between. Germline V gene sequence: CDR1 SQVTM, CDR2 ANQGSEA. DNA of the CDR3: TGCAGCGTTCAGGTTGGCAATGAGCAGTTCTTC. This encodes CSVQVGNEQFF.

This chain joins TRBV30 and TRBJ1-4; D is perhaps TRBD1 (6 bases). V was shortened by 5 bases and J by 0 bases, with 16 bases between the two germline ends. The CDR3 length is 16 residues. Germline CDR1 is GTSNPN and CDR2 is SVGIG (reference sequence). The CDR3 sequence: CAWEGGSHATNEKLFF. DNA of the CDR3: TGTGCCTGGGAAGGGGGAAGCCATGCAACTAATGAAAAACTGTTTTTT. The full variable domain, rest sourced from reference TRBV30 and TRBJ1-4, is SQTIHQWPATLVQPVGSPLSLECTVEGTSNPNLYWYRQAAGRGLQLLFYSVGIGQISSEVPQNLSASRPQDRQFILSSKKLLLSDSGFYLCAWEGGSHATNEKLFFGSGTQLSVL.

The chain links TRBV28 to TRBJ2-7; 7 bases fit TRBD1. Losses at the gene ends were 1 base for V and 6 bases for J; bases not matched to a gene: 9. CDR3 size: 15 residues. Per germline, CDR1 MDHEN and CDR2 SYDVKM. The DNA for the CDR3 is TGTGCCAGCAGTTTATTCGCAGGGGGAAGTAGCGAGCAGTACTTC. Its protein product is CASSLFAGGSSEQYF.

The chain joins TRBV10-2 to TRBJ1-3; D may be TRBD1 (5 bases). Germline CDR1 reads WSHSY; CDR2 reads SAAADI. CDR3 length equals 14 residues. V shed 9 bases and J shed 9 bases, with 21 bases lying between them. CDR3 nucleotide sequence: TGCGCCAGTATGCAGGGTTCTCTGGAAGGCACCATATATTTT. Its translation: CASMQGSLEGTIYF.

The CDR3 coding sequence is TGTGCCAGCAGCTTAGGTCCGCCTAGCGGGAGTATGGACGAGCAGTACTTC. Translation gives CASSLGPPSGSMDEQYF. The chain combines TRBV7-2 with TRBJ2-7, with TRBD2 matching over 10 bases. The trim removed 1 base at V and 5 bases at J, leaving 11 bases unmatched. The CDR3 is made up of 17 amino acids. In germline, CDR1 is SGHTA, CDR2 FQGNSA.

The chain carries TRBV27 and TRBJ2-3, with 8 bases identical to TRBD2. Germline CDR1 and CDR2: MNHEY and SMNVEV (reference sequence). The length of the CDR3 is 14 residues. Losses at the gene ends were 6 bases for V and 3 bases for J; bases not matched to a gene: 5. The CDR3 DNA is TGTGCCAGCAGACTAGCGGAGGGGACAGATACGCAGTATTTT. This codes for CASRLAEGTDTQYF.